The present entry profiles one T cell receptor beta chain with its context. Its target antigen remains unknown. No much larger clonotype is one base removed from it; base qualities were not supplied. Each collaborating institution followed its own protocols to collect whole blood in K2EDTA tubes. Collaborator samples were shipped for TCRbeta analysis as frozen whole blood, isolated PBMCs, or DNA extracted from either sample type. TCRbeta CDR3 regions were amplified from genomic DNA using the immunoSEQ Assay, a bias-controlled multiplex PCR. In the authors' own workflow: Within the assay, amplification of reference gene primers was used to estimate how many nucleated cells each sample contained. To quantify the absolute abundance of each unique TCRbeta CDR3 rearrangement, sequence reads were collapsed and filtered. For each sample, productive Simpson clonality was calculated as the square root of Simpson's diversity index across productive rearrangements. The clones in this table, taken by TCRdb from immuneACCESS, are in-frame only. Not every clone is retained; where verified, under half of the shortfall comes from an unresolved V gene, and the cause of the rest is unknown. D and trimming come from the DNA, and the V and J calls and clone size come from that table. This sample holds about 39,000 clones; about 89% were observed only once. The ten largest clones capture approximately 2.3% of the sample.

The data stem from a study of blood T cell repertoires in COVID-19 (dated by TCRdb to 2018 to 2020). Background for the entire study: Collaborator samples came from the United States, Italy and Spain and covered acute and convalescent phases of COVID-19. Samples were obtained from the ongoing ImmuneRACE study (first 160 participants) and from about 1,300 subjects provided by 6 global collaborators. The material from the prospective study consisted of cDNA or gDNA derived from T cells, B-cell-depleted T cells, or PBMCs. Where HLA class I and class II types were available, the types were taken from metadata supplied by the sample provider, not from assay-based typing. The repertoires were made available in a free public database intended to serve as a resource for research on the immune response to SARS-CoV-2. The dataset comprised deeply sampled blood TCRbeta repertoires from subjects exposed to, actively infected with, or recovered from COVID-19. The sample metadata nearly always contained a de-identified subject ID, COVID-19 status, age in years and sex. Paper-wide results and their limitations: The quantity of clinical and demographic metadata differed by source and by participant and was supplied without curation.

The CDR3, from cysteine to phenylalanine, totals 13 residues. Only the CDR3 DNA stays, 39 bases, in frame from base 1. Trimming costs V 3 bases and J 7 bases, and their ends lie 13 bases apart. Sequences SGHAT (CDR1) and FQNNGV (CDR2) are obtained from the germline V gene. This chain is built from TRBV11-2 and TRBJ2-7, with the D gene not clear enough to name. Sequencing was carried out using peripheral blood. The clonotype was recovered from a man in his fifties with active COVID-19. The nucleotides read TGTGCCAGCAGCTTGGTATCCGGGTCAGAGCAGTACTTC. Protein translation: CASSLVSGSEQYF.